The T cell receptor (beta chain) under discussion was sequenced for a study of T cell responses to AZD1222 COVID-19 vaccine. Trimming stripped 1 base from V and 4 bases from J, with 13 bases between. Looked up from germline, CDR1 is MNHNY and CDR2 is SVGAGI (reference sequence). This CDR3 has 15 residues. This table comes from immunoSEQ multiplex PCR, and its TCRdb copy is limited to in-frame clones, with some not included. Of 110,000 to 150,000 clones listed, about 94% are singletons. This chain uses TRBV6-6 with TRBJ1-1; TRBD1 is a possible D gene (5 bases). Sequenced material: peripheral blood, taken on day 0 of AZD1222 vaccination. This clonotype was obtained from an adult in good health. Written as DNA, the CDR3 is TGTGCCAGCAGTTACTTGGGGGGTAGAGGCACTGAAGCTTTCTTT. Its translation is CASSYLGGRGTEAFF.